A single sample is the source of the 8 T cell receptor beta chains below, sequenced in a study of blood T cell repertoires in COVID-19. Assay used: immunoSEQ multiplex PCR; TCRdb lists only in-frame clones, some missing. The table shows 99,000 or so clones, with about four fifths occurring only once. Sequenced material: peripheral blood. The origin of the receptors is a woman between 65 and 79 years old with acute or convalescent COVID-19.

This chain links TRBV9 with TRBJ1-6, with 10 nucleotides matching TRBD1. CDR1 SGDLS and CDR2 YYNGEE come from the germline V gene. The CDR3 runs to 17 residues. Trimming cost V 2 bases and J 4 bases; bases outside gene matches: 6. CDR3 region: CASSVGGTGAYNSPLHF. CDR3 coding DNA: TGTGCCAGCAGCGTTGGTGGGACAGGGGCATATAATTCACCCCTCCACTTT.

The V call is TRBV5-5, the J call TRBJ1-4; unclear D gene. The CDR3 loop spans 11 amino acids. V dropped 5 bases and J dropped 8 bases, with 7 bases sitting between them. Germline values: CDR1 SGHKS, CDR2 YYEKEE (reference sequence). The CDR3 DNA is TGTGCCAGCAGTAACATGGAAAAACTGTTTTTT. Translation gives CASSNMEKLFF.

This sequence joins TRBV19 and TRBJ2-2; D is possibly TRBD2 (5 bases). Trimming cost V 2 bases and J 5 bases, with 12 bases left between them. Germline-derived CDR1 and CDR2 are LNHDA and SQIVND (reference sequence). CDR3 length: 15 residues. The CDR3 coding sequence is TGTGCCAGTAGTATACTAGCCGGAACAACCGGGGAGCTGTTTTTT. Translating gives CASSILAGTTGELFF.

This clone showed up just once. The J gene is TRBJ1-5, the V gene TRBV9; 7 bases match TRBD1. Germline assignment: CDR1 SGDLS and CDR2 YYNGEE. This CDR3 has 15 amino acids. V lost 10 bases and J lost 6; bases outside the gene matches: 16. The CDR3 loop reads CARTGKFAHSQPQHF. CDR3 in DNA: TGTGCCCGGACAGGAAAGTTCGCTCATAGTCAGCCCCAGCATTTT.

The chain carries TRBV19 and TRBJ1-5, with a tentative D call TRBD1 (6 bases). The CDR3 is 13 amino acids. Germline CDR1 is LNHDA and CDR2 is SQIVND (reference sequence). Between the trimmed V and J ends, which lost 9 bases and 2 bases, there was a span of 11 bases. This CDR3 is CASSQGGNQPQHF. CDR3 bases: TGTGCCAGCTCACAGGGCGGCAATCAGCCCCAGCATTTT.

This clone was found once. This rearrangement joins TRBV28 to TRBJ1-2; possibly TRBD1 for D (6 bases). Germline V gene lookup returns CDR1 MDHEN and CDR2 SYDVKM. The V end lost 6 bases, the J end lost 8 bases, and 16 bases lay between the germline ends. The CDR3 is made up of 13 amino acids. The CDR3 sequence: CASRLSGAGGYTF. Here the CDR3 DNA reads TGTGCCAGCAGACTCTCAGGGGCGGGCGGCTACACCTTC.

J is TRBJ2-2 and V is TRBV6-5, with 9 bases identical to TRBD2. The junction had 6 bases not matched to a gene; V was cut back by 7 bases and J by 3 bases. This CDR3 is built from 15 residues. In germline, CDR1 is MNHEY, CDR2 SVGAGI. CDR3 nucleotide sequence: TGTGCCAGCAAACGCGGGGGGGTTGACACCGGGGAGCTGTTTTTT. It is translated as CASKRGGVDTGELFF.

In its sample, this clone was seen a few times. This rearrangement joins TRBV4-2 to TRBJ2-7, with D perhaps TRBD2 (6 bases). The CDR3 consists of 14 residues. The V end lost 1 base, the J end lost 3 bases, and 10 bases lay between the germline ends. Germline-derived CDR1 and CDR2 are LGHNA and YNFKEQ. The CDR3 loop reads CASSQGGEDYEQYF. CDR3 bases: TGTGCCAGCAGCCAAGGGGGGGAGGACTACGAGCAGTACTTC.